Sequencing of this T cell receptor (beta chain) was carried out in a study of shared clonotypes between healthy human individuals. CD4+ cell separation produced CD45RA+ naive and CD45RA-negative memory subsets. Once extracted for a subset, genomic DNA was divided evenly among several immunoSEQ plates. Method: immunoSEQ multiplex PCR; TCRdb's copy keeps in-frame clones and lacks some. In the table there are roughly 1,000,000 clones, approximately 80% of which are singletons. The TCR was taken from a young man in good health. Some clones in this sample may be carry-over from other donors' samples. The sample taken for sequencing was memory CD4+ T cells from PBMCs. The subset is: CD45RA-negative fraction.

The DNA for the CDR3 is TGTGCCAGCAGTGGGCCAGGGGGGATCTACGAGCAGTACTTC. Protein: CASSGPGGIYEQYF. The rearrangement links TRBV2 to TRBJ2-7, with D tentatively TRBD1 (7 bases). The germline V gene has CDR1 SNHLY and CDR2 FYNNEI. The CDR3 runs 14 residues. Deletions cut 4 bases from V and 3 bases from J, with 13 bases between.